These 16 T cell receptor beta chains share one sample of origin, sequenced in a study of blood T cell repertoires in COVID-19. TCRdb's table, derived via immunoSEQ multiplex PCR, lists solely in-frame clones and lacks some. This table holds some 41,000 clones, 82% found once. Material for sequencing was peripheral blood. The origin of the receptors is an older woman with acute or convalescent COVID-19.

The table lists this clone with a count of one. The chain couples TRBV4-2 to TRBJ1-6; 8 bases match TRBD1. V lost 4 bases to trimming and J lost 5 bases; unmatched junction nucleotides: 1. The CDR3 extends over 14 amino acids. Germline V lookup: CDR1 LGHNA, CDR2 YNFKEQ. DNA of the CDR3: TGTGCCAGCAGCCTGGGACAGGATAATTCACCCCTCCACTTT. Translation: CASSLGQDNSPLHF.

The chain uses TRBV28 and TRBJ1-2, with D tentatively TRBD1 (5 bases). CDR3 length: 14 amino acids. With 1 base removed from V and 1 base from J, the gap between germline ends came to 7 bases. Germline CDR1 MDHEN, CDR2 SYDVKM. The CDR3 region has the DNA TGTGCCAGCAGTTTATCGGGGGTTAACTATGGCTACACCTTC. It codes for CASSLSGVNYGYTF.

The chain is built from TRBV11-3 and TRBJ2-3, with D possibly being TRBD2 (6 bases). Germline values: CDR1 SGHNT, CDR2 YENEEA. The CDR3 is made up of 19 amino acids. Deletions cut 0 bases from V and 0 bases from J, with 19 bases between. In nucleotides, the CDR3 is TGTGCCAGCAGCTTAGATAGGACTTCTAGCGTACCTAGCACAGATACGCAGTATTTT. This sequence encodes CASSLDRTSSVPSTDTQYF.

In this sample, this clone turned up a few times. V gene TRBV11-3 combines with J gene TRBJ2-5; D perhaps matches TRBD1 (5 bases). Between the trimmed V and J ends, which lost 6 bases and 7 bases, there was a span of 9 bases. The CDR3 spans 11 residues. Per the germline V gene, CDR1 is SGHNT and CDR2 is YENEEA. The CDR3 region has the DNA TGTGCCAGCAGAGGGGCGAGGACCCAGTACTTC. Residues: CASRGARTQYF.

The chain's CDR3 is CASSRTGGIPPQHF. The DNA of the CDR3 is TGTGCCAGCAGTCGAACAGGGGGGATTCCGCCCCAGCATTTT. This chain links TRBV27 with TRBJ1-5; TRBD1 agrees at 8 bases. Trimming cost V 5 bases and J 9 bases; bases outside gene matches: 9. The CDR3 totals 14 residues. Germline V CDR1 and CDR2: MNHEY, SMNVEV (reference sequence).

This clone turned up a few times. The germline gene is not matched at one end of the junction; a read error may be the cause. The chain is built from TRBV19 and TRBJ2-1, with TRBD2 matching over 15 bases. Germline loops: CDR1 LNHDA, CDR2 SQIVND (reference sequence). The CDR3 sequence is 16 residues long. CDR3 DNA: TGTGCCAGTACCGATAGGGAAAGGACTAGCGGGAGGGCCTTCCTCTTC. Translation: CASTDRERTSGRAFLF.

The J gene is TRBJ2-3, the V gene TRBV9; 12 nucleotides line up with TRBD2. CDR1 is SGDLS, CDR2 YYNGEE, per germline. Trimming cost V 3 bases and J 3 bases; bases outside gene matches: 5. The CDR3 runs to 16 residues. The CDR3 DNA sequence: TGTGCCAGCAGCGGTAATCTAGCGGGAGGGACAGATACGCAGTATTTT. Translated, it gives CASSGNLAGGTDTQYF.

The chain is built from TRBV7-9 and TRBJ1-5; TRBD1 agrees at 8 bases. CDR1 is SEHNR and CDR2 is FQNEAQ in the germline V gene (reference sequence). The CDR3 consists of 15 residues. Losses at the gene ends were 4 bases for V and 3 bases for J; bases not matched to a gene: 5. The CDR3 is CASSSQGGINQPQHF. DNA for the CDR3: TGTGCCAGCAGCTCACAGGGGGGGATCAATCAGCCCCAGCATTTT.

This sequence joins TRBV30 and TRBJ2-7, with 8 nucleotides matching TRBD1. This CDR3 comprises 12 residues. The V gene end was trimmed by 3 bases and the J gene end by 4 bases; junction bases not matched to a gene: 2. Germline CDR1 reads GTSNPN; CDR2 reads SVGIG (reference sequence). The CDR3 reads CAWRTGVYEQYF. The DNA for the CDR3 is TGTGCCTGGAGGACAGGGGTTTACGAGCAGTACTTC.

V is TRBV9 and J is TRBJ1-3; D unresolved. Germline-derived CDR1 and CDR2 are SGDLS and YYNGEE. The CDR3 is made up of 16 amino acids. Trimming removed 0 bases from V and 0 bases from J, with 10 bases in between. CDR3 DNA sequence: TGTGCCAGCAGCGTAGCAGAGGGCATCTCTGGAAACACCATATATTTT. Translation gives CASSVAEGISGNTIYF. Supplemented by reference TRBV9 and TRBJ1-3, the full variable domain reads DSGVTQTPKHLITATGQRVTLRCSPRSGDLSVYWYQQSLDQGLQFLIQYYNGEERAKGNILERFSAQQFPDLHSELNLSSLELGDSALYFCASSVAEGISGNTIYFGEGSWLTVV.

The table lists this clone with a count of one. The rearrangement joins TRBV6-1 to TRBJ1-5; 7 bases fit TRBD1. Germline V lookup: CDR1 MNHNS, CDR2 SASEGT. The CDR3 has 16 residues. The junction had 8 bases not matched to a gene; V was cut back by 1 base and J by 5 bases. CDR3 bases: TGTGCCAGCAGTGAAGTGTGGGGACAGTCTCATCAGCCCCAGCATTTT. The encoded protein is CASSEVWGQSHQPQHF.

Written as DNA, the CDR3 is TGTGCCAGCAGCCAAACAGGGACAGATACGCAGTATTTT. Translated, it gives CASSQTGTDTQYF. V and J are TRBV7-2 and TRBJ2-3; D perhaps matches TRBD1 (6 bases). Germline lookup yields CDR1 SGHTA and CDR2 FQGNSA. V shed 5 bases and J shed 3 bases, with 9 bases lying between them. The CDR3 has 13 amino acids.

This chain connects TRBV27 to TRBJ1-1, with 7 bases lining up with TRBD1. After removal of 5 bases from V and 3 bases from J, the junction contained 6 bases not matched to a gene. This CDR3 comprises 14 residues. Germline lookup yields CDR1 MNHEY and CDR2 SMNVEV (reference sequence). In DNA, the CDR3 is TGTGCCAGCAGTCTGACAGGGCGTGACACTGAAGCTTTCTTT. Protein: CASSLTGRDTEAFF.

The V gene is TRBV5-4, the J gene TRBJ2-1; the match to TRBD2 covers 8 bases. V gave up 3 bases and J gave up 2 bases; unmatched junction bases: 13. There are 18 residues in the CDR3. The germline gives CDR1 SGHNT, CDR2 YYREEE (reference sequence). The CDR3 DNA sequence: TGTGCCAGCAGCTCGACCCCGTTTAGCGGGACCCCCTACAATGAGCAGTTCTTC. This sequence encodes CASSSTPFSGTPYNEQFF.

This chain connects TRBV6-5 to TRBJ1-2; D is perhaps TRBD1 (5 bases). CDR1 and CDR2 from the germline V gene are MNHEY and SVGAGI. V dropped 5 bases and J dropped 7 bases, with 14 bases sitting between them. This CDR3 has 13 residues. As DNA, the CDR3 is TGTGCCAGCAGTACAGGACATCGTTCTGGCTACACCTTC. Protein sequence: CASSTGHRSGYTF.

This chain connects TRBV6-5 to TRBJ1-5, with TRBD1 identical over 10 bases. The germline V gene has CDR1 MNHEY and CDR2 SVGAGI. V shed 7 bases and J 2 bases; nucleotides not matched to a gene: 5. The length of the CDR3 is 15 residues. The CDR3 region is CASTDGTGGNQPQHF. For the CDR3, the DNA is TGTGCCAGCACCGACGGGACAGGGGGCAATCAGCCCCAGCATTTT.